This T cell receptor (beta chain) was sequenced in a study of cytomegalovirus exposure and HLA in healthy donors. Points on this clone: Its specificity is not known.

The CDR3 is 13 amino acids. The V gene's germline CDR1 is GTSNPN and CDR2 SVGIG (reference sequence). PCR employed 60 Vbeta and 13 Jbeta primers. Measured with immunoSEQ multiplex PCR; TCRdb has only the in-frame clones, and not every one. The sample carries a few hundred thousand clones, roughly 91% recorded once. Study-level points and caveats: Specificity of a few CMV-associated chains for CMV antigens was verified in vitro. As a later analysis revealed, most CMV-associated TCR beta chains appeared HLA-restricted.

The J gene is TRBJ1-5, the V gene TRBV30; 7 positions match TRBD1. Material for sequencing was PBMCs. The sequence derives from a girl aged 2 to 10 in good health and CMV-seronegative. For the CDR3, the DNA is TGTGCTTCCGGACAGGCCGGCAATCAGCCCCAGCATTTT. Its translation is CASGQAGNQPQHF.